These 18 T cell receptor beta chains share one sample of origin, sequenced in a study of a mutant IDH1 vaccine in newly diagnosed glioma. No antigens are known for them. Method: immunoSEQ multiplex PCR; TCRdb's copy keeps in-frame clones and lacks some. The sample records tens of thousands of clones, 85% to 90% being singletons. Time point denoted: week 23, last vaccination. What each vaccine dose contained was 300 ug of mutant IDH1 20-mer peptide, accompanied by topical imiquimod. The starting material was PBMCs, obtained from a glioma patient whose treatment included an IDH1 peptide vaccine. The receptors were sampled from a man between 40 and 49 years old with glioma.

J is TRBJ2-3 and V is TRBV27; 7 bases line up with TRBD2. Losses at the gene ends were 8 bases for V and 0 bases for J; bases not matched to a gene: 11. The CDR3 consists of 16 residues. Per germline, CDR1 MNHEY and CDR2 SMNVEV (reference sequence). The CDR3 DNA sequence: TGTGCCAGCTCGGGGGGTCTAGCGGTTAGCACAGATACGCAGTATTTT. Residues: CASSGGLAVSTDTQYF.

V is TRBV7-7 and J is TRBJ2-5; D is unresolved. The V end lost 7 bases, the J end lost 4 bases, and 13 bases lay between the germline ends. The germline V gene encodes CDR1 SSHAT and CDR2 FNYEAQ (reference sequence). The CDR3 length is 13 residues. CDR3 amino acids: CASTPSQRETQYF. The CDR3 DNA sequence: TGTGCCAGCACTCCGAGCCAGAGAGAGACCCAGTACTTC.

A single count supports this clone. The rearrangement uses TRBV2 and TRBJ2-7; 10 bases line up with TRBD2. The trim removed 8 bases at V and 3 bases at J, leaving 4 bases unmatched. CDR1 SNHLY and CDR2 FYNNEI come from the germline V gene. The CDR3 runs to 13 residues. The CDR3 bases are TGTGCCAGCTACCGGACTAGCGGCTACGAGCAGTACTTC. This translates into CASYRTSGYEQYF.

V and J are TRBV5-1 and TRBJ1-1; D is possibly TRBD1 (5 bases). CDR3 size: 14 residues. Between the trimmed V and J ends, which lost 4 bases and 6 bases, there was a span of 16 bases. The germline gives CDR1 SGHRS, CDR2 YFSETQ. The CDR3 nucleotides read TGCGCCAGCAGCACGTCGGGGGTGGGGGCTGAAGCTTTCTTT. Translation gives CASSTSGVGAEAFF.

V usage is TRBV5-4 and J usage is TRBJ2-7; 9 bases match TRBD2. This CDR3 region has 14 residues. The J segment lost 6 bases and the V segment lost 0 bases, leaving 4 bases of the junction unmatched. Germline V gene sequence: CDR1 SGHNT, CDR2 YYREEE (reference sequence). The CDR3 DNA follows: TGTGCCAGCAGCTTGGCTAGCGGGAATTCCGAGCAGTACTTC. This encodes CASSLASGNSEQYF.

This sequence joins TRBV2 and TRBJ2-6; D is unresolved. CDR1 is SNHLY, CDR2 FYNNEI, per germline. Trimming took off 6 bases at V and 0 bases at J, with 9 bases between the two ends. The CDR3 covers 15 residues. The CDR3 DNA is TGTGCCAGCAGGGAACGGAGCTCTGGGGCCAACGTCCTGACTTTC. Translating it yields CASRERSSGANVLTF.

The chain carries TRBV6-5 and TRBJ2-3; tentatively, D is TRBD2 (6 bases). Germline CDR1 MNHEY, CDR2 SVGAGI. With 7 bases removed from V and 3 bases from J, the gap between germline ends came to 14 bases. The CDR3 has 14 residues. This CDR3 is CASTRGGETDTQYF. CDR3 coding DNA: TGTGCCAGCACGCGGGGCGGAGAGACAGATACGCAGTATTTT.

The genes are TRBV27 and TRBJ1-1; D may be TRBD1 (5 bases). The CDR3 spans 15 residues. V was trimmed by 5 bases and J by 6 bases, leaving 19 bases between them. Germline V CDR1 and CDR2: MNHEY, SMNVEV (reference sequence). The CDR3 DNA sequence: TGTGCCAGCAGTCCCCCCACAGGATTCGGCGCTGAAGCTTTCTTT. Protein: CASSPPTGFGAEAFF.

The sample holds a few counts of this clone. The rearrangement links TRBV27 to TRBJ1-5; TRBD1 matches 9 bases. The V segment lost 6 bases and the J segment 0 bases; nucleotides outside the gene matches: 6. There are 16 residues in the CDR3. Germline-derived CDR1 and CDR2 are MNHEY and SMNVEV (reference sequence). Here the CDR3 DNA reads TGTGCCAGCAGACCGGGACAGGGCCATAGCAATCAGCCCCAGCATTTT. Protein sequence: CASRPGQGHSNQPQHF.

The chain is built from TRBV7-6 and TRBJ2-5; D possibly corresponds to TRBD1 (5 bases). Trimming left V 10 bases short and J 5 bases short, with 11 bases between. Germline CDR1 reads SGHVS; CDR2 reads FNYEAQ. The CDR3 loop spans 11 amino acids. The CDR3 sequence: CATRVGETQYF. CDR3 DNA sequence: TGTGCCACCAGGGTTGGGGAGACCCAGTACTTC.

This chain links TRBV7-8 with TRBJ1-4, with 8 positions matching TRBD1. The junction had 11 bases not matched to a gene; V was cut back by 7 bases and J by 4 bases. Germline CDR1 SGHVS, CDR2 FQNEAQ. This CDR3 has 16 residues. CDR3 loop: CASTQWGDRLNEKLFF. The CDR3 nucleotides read TGTGCCAGCACCCAGTGGGGGGACAGGCTTAATGAAAAACTGTTTTTT. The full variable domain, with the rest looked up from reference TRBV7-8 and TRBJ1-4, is GAGVSQSPRYKVAKRGQDVALRCDPISGHVSLFWYQQALGQGPEFLTYFQNEAQLDKSGLPSDRFFAERPEGSVSTLKIQRTQQEDSAVYLCASTQWGDRLNEKLFFGSGTQLSVL.

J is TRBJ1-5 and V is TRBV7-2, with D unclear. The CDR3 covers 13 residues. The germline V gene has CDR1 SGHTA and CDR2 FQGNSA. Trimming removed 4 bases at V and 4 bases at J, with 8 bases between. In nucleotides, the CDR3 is TGTGCCAGCAGCTATAGTCAGAATCAGCCCCAGCATTTT. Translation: CASSYSQNQPQHF.

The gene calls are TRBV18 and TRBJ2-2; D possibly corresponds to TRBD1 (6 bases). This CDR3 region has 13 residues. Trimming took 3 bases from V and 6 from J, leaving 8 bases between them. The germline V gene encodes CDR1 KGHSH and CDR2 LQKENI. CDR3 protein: CASSPQGPGELFF. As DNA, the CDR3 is TGTGCCAGCTCACCTCAGGGGCCCGGGGAGCTGTTTTTT.

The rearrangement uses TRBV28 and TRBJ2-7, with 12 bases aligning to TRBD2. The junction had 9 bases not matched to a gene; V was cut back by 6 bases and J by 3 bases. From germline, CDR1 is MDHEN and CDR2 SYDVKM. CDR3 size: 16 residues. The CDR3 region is CASRPWTSGTFYEQYF. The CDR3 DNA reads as TGTGCCAGCAGACCTTGGACTAGCGGGACTTTCTACGAGCAGTACTTC.

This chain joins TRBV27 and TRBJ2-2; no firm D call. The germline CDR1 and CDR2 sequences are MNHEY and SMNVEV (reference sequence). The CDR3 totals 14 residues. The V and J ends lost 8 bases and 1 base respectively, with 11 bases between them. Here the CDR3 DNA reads TGTGCCAGCGACACGCTTATGAACACCGGGGAGCTGTTTTTT. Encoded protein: CASDTLMNTGELFF.

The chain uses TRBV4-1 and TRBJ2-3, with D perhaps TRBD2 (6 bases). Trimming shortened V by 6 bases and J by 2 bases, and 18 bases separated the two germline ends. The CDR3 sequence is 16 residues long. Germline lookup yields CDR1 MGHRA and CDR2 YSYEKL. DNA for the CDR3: TGCGCCAGCAGGGGGGGTGGTACGGGAAACACAGATACGCAGTATTTT. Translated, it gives CASRGGGTGNTDTQYF.

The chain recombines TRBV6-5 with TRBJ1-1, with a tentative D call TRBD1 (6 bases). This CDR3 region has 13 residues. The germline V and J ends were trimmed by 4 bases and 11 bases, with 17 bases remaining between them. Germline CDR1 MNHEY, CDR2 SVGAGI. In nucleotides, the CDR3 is TGTGCCAGCAGTTCGGGGGGCCCCTACGGGGCTTTCTTT. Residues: CASSSGGPYGAFF.

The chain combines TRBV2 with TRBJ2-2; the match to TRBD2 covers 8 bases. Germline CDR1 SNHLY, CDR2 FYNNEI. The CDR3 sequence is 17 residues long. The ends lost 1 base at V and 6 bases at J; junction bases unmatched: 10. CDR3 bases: TGTGCCAGCAGTGAAGAACATCCCGCGGGGGGAGCCGGGGAGCTGTTTTTT. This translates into CASSEEHPAGGAGELFF.